This T cell receptor beta chain stems from a study of cytomegalovirus exposure and HLA in healthy donors. As for the study in general: Researchers previously reported finding fewer than 120 million unique TCR beta sequences from roughly 170 million T cells.

Trimming left V 9 bases short and J 6 bases short, with 17 bases between. There are 13 residues in the CDR3. A word on this clone: Its specificity is not known.

Study-wide results and limits: It was only CMV serostatus that was available as immune exposure information. The authors later linked a missense DCLRE1C variant to TCR beta V- and J-gene trimming.

PCR involved 60 Vbeta and 13 Jbeta primers. Clones were read by immunoSEQ multiplex PCR, and TCRdb kept only the in-frame ones, dropping some. The sample holds over 60,000 clones; approximately 70% are singletons and the top ten take about 14%. Sequencing input: PBMCs. The chain is built from TRBV23-1 and TRBJ1-1, with TRBD1 as a possible D gene (6 bases). TRBV23-1 is recorded as an ORF, its role being uncertain. The clonotype comes from a male donor in good health and CMV-seropositive. Here the CDR3 reads CARQTGANAEAFF. CDR3 nucleotides: TGCGCCAGACAGACAGGTGCAAACGCTGAAGCTTTCTTT.